This entry is about one T cell receptor beta chain. What it binds is unknown. Here immunoSEQ multiplex PCR was the method, and the copy in TCRdb shows in-frame clones only, minus some. The sample contains over 95,000 clones, around 87% of which appear only once. Germline CDR1 and CDR2: LGHNA and YSLEER. The CDR3 runs to 16 residues. V trimming: 1 base; J trimming: 4 bases; junction bases outside the gene matches: 5. These data come from a study of T cell responses to AZD1222 COVID-19 vaccine. Regarding the study as a whole: Targets within unmutated variant regions were reportedly found for nearly half of spike-specific TCRs. Clonal diversity may have been underestimated in mostly white British donors.

This receptor was taken from an adult in good health. The gene calls are TRBV4-3 and TRBJ2-2, with 8 positions matching TRBD2. This sample comprised peripheral blood, obtained on day 0 of AZD1222 vaccination. CDR3 bases: TGCGCCAGCAGCCAAGTTGCGGGAGGAACCACCGGGGAGCTGTTTTTT. Translating gives CASSQVAGGTTGELFF.